This T cell receptor beta chain is from a study of cytomegalovirus exposure and HLA in healthy donors. The V end was cut by 9 bases, the J end by 4 bases, with 12 bases between. The CDR3 length is 13 residues. Per germline, CDR1 LNHDA and CDR2 SQIVND (reference sequence). The PCR had 60 Vbeta and 13 Jbeta primers. The data were produced by immunoSEQ multiplex PCR, yet TCRdb's version contains in-frame clones alone and is incomplete. Among over 150,000 clones, more than 85% were seen once, and the ten largest hold about 0.24%. This receptor was obtained from a girl younger than two in good health and CMV-seronegative. The chain joins TRBV19 to TRBJ2-2; weak D call: TRBD1 (5 bases). What was sequenced was PBMCs. As DNA, the CDR3 is TGTGCCAGCCAGGGTCGAGGCACCGGGGAGCTGTTTTTT. Its translation is CASQGRGTGELFF.